The entry below gives a single T cell receptor beta chain sequence along with its context. The sample originates from a study of blood T cell repertoires in COVID-19. Trimming took off 4 bases at V and 2 bases at J, with 10 bases between the two ends. Germline CDR1 reads SGHNT; CDR2 reads YYREEE (reference sequence). CDR3 length: 14 residues. The assay was immunoSEQ multiplex PCR, and TCRdb's table has in-frame clones only and misses some. The table has about 200,000 clones, roughly 84% seen once. The chain uses TRBV5-4 and TRBJ1-3, with a possible D match to TRBD1 (5 bases). Source material: peripheral blood. This receptor was obtained from a man aged 50 to 60 with COVID-19, enrolled during active disease. The CDR3 reads CASSAGGTGNTIYF. The CDR3 DNA follows: TGTGCCAGCAGCGCCGGGGGAACTGGAAACACCATATATTTT.